Below, 8 T cell receptor beta chains from the same sample are listed, as sequenced in a study of CXCR3-negative and CXCR3-positive naive CD8 T cells. Study observations and caveats: CXCR3-positive naive cells had more hydrophobic TRB CDR3s than CXCR3-negative naive cells.

What these receptors recognize is not known. cDNA libraries for TRB were generated by 5' RACE incorporating UMI labels. TCRdb reanalyzed the 5' RACE reads and collapses them to one entry per CDR3 protein, without DNA. The listing records roughly 100,000 distinct CDR3 sequences. The specimen sequenced was naive CXCR3+ CD8+ T cells from blood. Sample subset: CD45RO-CCR7+CD27+CD95- naive CD8+ T cells expressing CXCR3 (TNR3+). Receptors originate from a human donor in good health. Some clones in this sample may be carry-over from other donors' samples.

The rearrangement links TRBV19 to TRBJ2-7; TCRdb calls TRBD1, which cannot be checked without DNA. The length of the CDR3 is 15 residues. Germline V CDR1 and CDR2: LNHDA, SQIVND (reference sequence). CDR3 region: CASSIALTGGSEQYF.

The V gene is TRBV7-9, the J gene TRBJ2-7; with no DNA, the TCRdb D assignment of TRBD1 cannot be verified. CDR3 length: 16 residues. Germline V gene sequence: CDR1 SEHNR, CDR2 FQNEAQ (reference sequence). This CDR3 is CASSLVGGHVSYEQYF.

This CDR3 reads CASSYTGTGGNEQYF. V usage is TRBV7-9 and J usage is TRBJ2-7; lacking DNA, the TRBD1 call made by TCRdb goes unchecked. Germline V gene lookup returns CDR1 SEHNR and CDR2 FQNEAQ (reference sequence). The CDR3 extends over 15 amino acids.

The chain is built from TRBV27 and TRBJ2-1; TCRdb lists TRBD2, though no DNA is available to test this call. CDR1 MNHEY and CDR2 SMNVEV come from the germline V gene (reference sequence). This CDR3 is 17 amino acids long. The CDR3 loop reads CASSPRSSGSAYNEQFF.

The gene calls are TRBV7-9 and TRBJ1-1; no DNA is available, so the TRBD1 call from TCRdb remains unchecked. Germline assignment: CDR1 SEHNR and CDR2 FQNEAQ (reference sequence). This CDR3 spans 15 amino acids. The CDR3: CASSINRGLNTEAFF.

The chain links TRBV28 to TRBJ2-5; with no DNA, the TCRdb D assignment of TRBD2 cannot be verified. Germline-derived CDR1 and CDR2 are MDHEN and SYDVKM. The CDR3 sequence is 15 residues long. The CDR3 region is CASSPGLAHQETQYF.

This chain links TRBV5-4 with TRBJ2-5; TCRdb proposes TRBD1, but this gene call is untestable without DNA. Looked up from germline, CDR1 is SGHNT and CDR2 is YYREEE (reference sequence). This CDR3 is built from 13 residues. CDR3: CASSRTGQETQYF.

The chain carries TRBV7-9 and TRBJ2-1; TCRdb selects TRBD1, and the lack of DNA leaves this call unchecked. The CDR3 covers 17 residues. Germline loops: CDR1 SEHNR, CDR2 FQNEAQ (reference sequence). The CDR3: CASSLRTGGDKDNEQFF.